The 27 T cell receptor beta chains in this list originate from one sample, sequenced in a study of blood T cell repertoires in COVID-19. Data came from immunoSEQ multiplex PCR; TCRdb stores just in-frame clones and leaves some out. The table lists about 30,000 clones, roughly three quarters of them singletons. The sequenced material came from peripheral blood. Receptors originate from a woman aged 70-85 years with acute or convalescent COVID-19.

The table lists this clone with a few counts. This rearrangement joins TRBV5-5 to TRBJ2-5, with 12 bases that match TRBD2. The CDR3 is made up of 16 amino acids. Germline V gene lookup returns CDR1 SGHKS and CDR2 YYEKEE (reference sequence). The V gene end was trimmed by 2 bases and the J gene end by 4 bases; junction bases not matched to a gene: 6. DNA for the CDR3: TGTGCCAGCAGCTTAAAAGGACTAGCGGGGTCAGAGACCCAGTACTTC. Encoded protein: CASSLKGLAGSETQYF.

This sequence joins TRBV28 and TRBJ2-1; 9 bases map to TRBD2. The CDR3 contains 14 residues. Per the germline V gene, CDR1 is MDHEN and CDR2 is SYDVKM. Trimming removed 6 bases from V and 7 bases from J; junction bases left unmatched: 7. Written as DNA, the CDR3 is TGTGCCAGCAGCCCTATAGCGGGAGAAAATGAGCAGTTCTTC. It codes for CASSPIAGENEQFF.

This chain connects TRBV10-3 to TRBJ1-5; 12 nucleotides align to TRBD1. In germline, CDR1 is ENHRY, CDR2 SYGVKD. This CDR3 comprises 14 residues. Trimming removed 10 bases from V and 8 bases from J; junction bases left unmatched: 9. The CDR3 nucleotides read TGTGCCACCCGGGACAGGGGGCCGGAAAAGCCCCAGCATTTT. Translation: CATRDRGPEKPQHF.

This sequence joins TRBV19 and TRBJ2-1; 9 nucleotides line up with TRBD1. V shed 6 bases and J 3 bases; nucleotides not matched to a gene: 6. CDR3 length equals 15 residues. The germline V gene encodes CDR1 LNHDA and CDR2 SQIVND (reference sequence). The CDR3 loop is CASRSTGGLYNEQFF. CDR3 sequence (DNA): TGTGCCAGTAGGAGTACAGGGGGCCTCTACAATGAGCAGTTCTTC.

The chain carries TRBV28 and TRBJ2-2, with a possible D match to TRBD2 (5 bases). This CDR3 spans 16 amino acids. Per germline, CDR1 MDHEN and CDR2 SYDVKM. Between the trimmed V and J ends, which lost 6 bases and 0 bases, there was a span of 14 bases. The CDR3 DNA reads TGTGCCAGCAGGAATTCCGGGGTGACGAACACCGGGGAGCTGTTTTTT. It yields the protein CASRNSGVTNTGELFF.

This clone has more than one count but fewer than ten. One junction end does not reproduce the germline sequence, and a read error may be involved. The genes are TRBV4-2 and TRBJ2-1; weak D call: TRBD2 (5 bases). The germline V gene encodes CDR1 LGHNA and CDR2 YNFKEQ. This CDR3 is built from 13 residues. The CDR3 loop reads CASSQERVDPRVF. CDR3 coding DNA: TGTGCCAGCAGCCAAGAGCGCGTGGATCCGCGGGTCTTC.

The chain joins TRBV19 to TRBJ2-1, with 8 positions matching TRBD2. The CDR3 is 14 residues long. Trimming at V came to 4 bases and at J to 3 bases, leaving 2 bases not matched to a gene. Germline V gives CDR1 LNHDA, CDR2 SQIVND (reference sequence). The CDR3 here is CASSSLAGYNEQFF. The CDR3 DNA reads as TGTGCCAGTAGTAGTCTAGCGGGCTACAATGAGCAGTTCTTC. Drawing the rest from reference TRBV19 and TRBJ2-1, the complete variable domain is DGGITQSPKYLFRKEGQNVTLSCEQNLNHDAMYWYRQDPGQGLRLIYYSQIVNDFQKGDIAEGYSVSREKKESFPLTVTSAQKNPTAFYLCASSSLAGYNEQFFGPGTRLTVL.

The chain joins TRBV6-2 or TRBV6-3 to TRBJ1-5, with a weak D call TRBD1 (6 bases). This CDR3 is built from 15 residues. Trimming shortened V by 0 bases and J by 4 bases, and 10 bases separated the two germline ends. The germline V gene encodes CDR1 MNHEY and CDR2 SVGEGT. The CDR3 nucleotides read TGTGCCAGCAGTTACTCGGCCAGGGGTAATCAGCCCCAGCATTTT. Translation gives CASSYSARGNQPQHF.

This chain links TRBV13 with TRBJ2-5; 15 nucleotides agree with TRBD2. The ends lost 4 bases at V and 4 bases at J; junction bases unmatched: 7. From germline, CDR1 is PRHDT and CDR2 FYEKMQ (reference sequence). The CDR3 is 17 amino acids. The CDR3 reads CASSSRGLAGGRETQYF. The CDR3 DNA is TGTGCCAGCAGCTCCCGGGGACTAGCGGGAGGAAGAGAGACCCAGTACTTC.

In DNA, the CDR3 is TGTGCCTGGAGCCCAGGGGACTATGGCTACACCTTC. Amino acids: CAWSPGDYGYTF. The chain joins TRBV30 to TRBJ1-2; a possible D gene is TRBD1 (6 bases). The CDR3 loop spans 12 amino acids. The V gene's germline CDR1 is GTSNPN and CDR2 SVGIG (reference sequence). The germline V and J ends were trimmed by 3 bases and 3 bases, with 8 bases remaining between them.

V usage is TRBV3-1 (or the pseudogene TRBV3-2) and J usage is TRBJ1-2; 8 bases line up with TRBD1. This CDR3 region has 14 residues. Germline CDR1 reads LGHDT; CDR2 reads YNNKEL (reference sequence). With 1 base clipped from V and 7 bases from J, the junction kept 5 bases outside the gene matches. CDR3 DNA: TGTGCCAGCAGCCAAGGGCTGACAGGGGTTGGCTACACCTTC. This sequence encodes CASSQGLTGVGYTF.

J is TRBJ2-7 and V is TRBV10-3; the match to TRBD1 covers 8 bases. J lost 1 base, V lost 7 bases, and 6 bases had no gene match. The germline V gene has CDR1 ENHRY and CDR2 SYGVKD. This CDR3 has 14 residues. In nucleotides, the CDR3 is TGTGCCATCACCGGGACAGGTGAATCCTACGAGCAGTACTTC. It encodes CAITGTGESYEQYF.

V is TRBV18 and J is TRBJ2-7; 9 bases are a match to TRBD1. The CDR3 covers 18 residues. V was clipped by 3 bases and J by 3 bases; unmatched bases: 15. CDR1 is KGHSH and CDR2 is LQKENI in the germline V gene. CDR3 protein: CASSPQQGAIRAGYEQYF. The CDR3 coding sequence is TGTGCCAGCTCACCGCAACAGGGGGCTATCAGGGCTGGCTACGAGCAGTACTTC.

CDR3 residues: CASSPTSRGTDTQYF. Here the CDR3 DNA reads TGTGCCAGCAGCCCCACCTCCCGGGGCACAGATACGCAGTATTTT. The chain has TRBV6-5 and TRBJ2-3; D is uncertain. Germline lookup yields CDR1 MNHEY and CDR2 SVGAGI. Trimming removed 6 bases at V and 1 base at J, with 14 bases between. This CDR3 contains 15 residues.

The rearrangement links TRBV20-1 to TRBJ2-7, with D perhaps matching TRBD2 (6 bases). In germline, CDR1 is DFQATT, CDR2 SNEGSKA (reference sequence). V gave up 4 bases and J gave up 5 bases, with 9 bases separating them. The CDR3 length is 11 residues. The CDR3 region has the DNA TGCAGTGCTAAAGGAGGGCACGAGCAGTACTTC. Translated: CSAKGGHEQYF.

V usage is TRBV6-2 or TRBV6-3 and J usage is TRBJ1-1; D ambiguous. The germline V and J ends were trimmed by 4 bases and 6 bases, with 21 bases remaining between them. CDR3 length equals 16 residues. The germline gives CDR1 MNHEY, CDR2 SVGEGT. In DNA, the CDR3 is TGTGCCAGCAGTTTTGGGGAGAGGCTAAGTTTGGCTGAAGCTTTCTTT. It codes for CASSFGERLSLAEAFF.

This rearrangement joins TRBV7-3 to TRBJ2-5, with D possibly being TRBD1 (6 bases). The CDR3 spans 14 residues. Germline CDR1 SGHTA, CDR2 FQGTGA. Trimming left V 5 bases short and J 4 bases short, with 14 bases between. The CDR3 bases are TGTGCCAGCAGCCAACAGGGTAGAGGAGAGACCCAGTACTTC. Translation gives CASSQQGRGETQYF.

The chain joins TRBV25-1 to TRBJ1-1; TRBD1 agrees at 11 bases. This CDR3 spans 16 amino acids. V dropped 2 bases and J dropped 4; count of bases not matched to a gene: 6. The germline gives CDR1 MGHDK, CDR2 SYGVNS. CDR3 residues: CASSEGQGAEGTEAFF. As DNA, the CDR3 is TGTGCCAGCAGTGAAGGACAGGGGGCGGAGGGCACTGAAGCTTTCTTT. Variable domain in full (rest from reference TRBV25-1 and TRBJ1-1): EADIYQTPRYLVIGTGKKITLECSQTMGHDKMYWYQQDPGMELHLIHYSYGVNSTEKGDLSSESTVSRIRTEHFPLTLESARPSHTSQYLCASSEGQGAEGTEAFFGQGTRLTVV.

This chain connects TRBV19 to TRBJ2-5; tentatively, D is TRBD1 (6 bases). Germline V gene data show CDR1 as LNHDA and CDR2 as SQIVND (reference sequence). There are 13 residues in the CDR3. Trimming took off 4 bases at V and 1 base at J, with 7 bases between the two ends. For the CDR3, the DNA is TGTGCCAGTAGTAGAGGGGGCCAAGAGACCCAGTACTTC. The encoded protein is CASSRGGQETQYF.

The chain is built from TRBV11-2 and TRBJ2-1, with D perhaps TRBD2 (5 bases). V was clipped by 2 bases and J by 9 bases, with 14 bases between them. This CDR3 comprises 14 residues. CDR1 is SGHAT, CDR2 FQNNGV, per germline. The CDR3 sequence: CASSLMATIVEQFF. The CDR3 coding sequence is TGTGCCAGCAGCTTAATGGCGACTATTGTTGAGCAGTTCTTC.

The rearrangement links TRBV7-9 to TRBJ2-3; D unresolved. V lost 4 bases to trimming and J lost 0 bases, with 11 bases between them. This CDR3 comprises 15 residues. Per germline, CDR1 SEHNR and CDR2 FQNEAQ (reference sequence). CDR3 sequence reads: CASSWQEPSTDTQYF. CDR3 coding DNA: TGTGCCAGCAGCTGGCAGGAACCCAGCACAGATACGCAGTATTTT.

V and J are TRBV12-3 or TRBV12-4 and TRBJ2-2; D remains unclear. Between the trimmed V and J ends, which lost 11 bases and 2 bases, there was a span of 12 bases. This CDR3 contains 13 residues. The CDR3 reads CAAFDINTGELFF. The CDR3 region has the DNA TGTGCCGCCTTCGACATCAACACCGGGGAGCTGTTTTTT.

The V call is TRBV2, the J call TRBJ2-1; 8 positions match TRBD2. Germline V gene lookup returns CDR1 SNHLY and CDR2 FYNNEI. The CDR3 is 15 residues long. Trimming cost V 6 bases and J 0 bases; bases outside gene matches: 4. The CDR3 is CASRVAGSSYNEQFF. CDR3 sequence (DNA): TGTGCCAGCAGGGTAGCGGGGAGCTCCTACAATGAGCAGTTCTTC.

This sequence joins TRBV7-2 and TRBJ1-5; D gene uncertain. The germline V and J ends were trimmed by 2 bases and 3 bases, with 8 bases remaining between them. Per the germline V gene, CDR1 is SGHTA and CDR2 is FQGNSA. The CDR3 length is 14 residues. As DNA, the CDR3 is TGTGCCAGCAGCTTAAACAGACCCAATCAGCCCCAGCATTTT. As protein: CASSLNRPNQPQHF.

This clone was observed at least ten times. The chain carries TRBV10-3 and TRBJ1-2; 7 nucleotides line up with TRBD1. The CDR3 loop spans 13 amino acids. CDR1 is ENHRY, CDR2 SYGVKD, per germline. The V segment lost 2 bases and the J segment 8 bases; nucleotides outside the gene matches: 5. This CDR3 reads CAISEDRAGGYTF. As DNA, the CDR3 is TGTGCCATCAGTGAGGACAGGGCAGGGGGCTACACCTTC.

The chain has TRBV5-6 and TRBJ2-3, with 15 bases lining up with TRBD2. CDR1 SGHDT and CDR2 YYEEEE come from the germline V gene. CDR3 length: 18 amino acids. J was trimmed by 9 bases and V by 0 bases; bases with no gene match: 11. The CDR3 loop is CASSLAPDGTSGRFTQYF. CDR3 sequence (DNA): TGTGCCAGCAGCTTGGCCCCTGACGGGACTAGCGGGAGGTTCACGCAGTATTTT.

This clone was observed a single time. V and J are TRBV7-8 and TRBJ2-1, with a weak D call TRBD1 (6 bases). The CDR3 runs 13 residues. Germline V gene data show CDR1 as SGHVS and CDR2 as FQNEAQ. Between the trimmed V and J ends, which lost 5 bases and 9 bases, there was a span of 14 bases. The CDR3 DNA is TGTGCCAGCAGCCCAGCAGGGGCGCGTGAGCAGTTCTTC. It is translated as CASSPAGAREQFF.